This paragraph covers one TCR beta chain sequence. Its antigen is unknown. PCR employed 60 Vbeta and 13 Jbeta primers. Clones were sequenced by immunoSEQ multiplex PCR, and TCRdb holds only the in-frame ones, with some missing. The profile shows under 200,000 clones, approximately 85% of them singletons. This sample stems from a study of cytomegalovirus exposure and HLA in healthy donors. At the level of the study: Earlier, about 179 million T cells were analyzed, and about 120 million unique TCR beta sequences were found among them. Study-wide results and limits: In vitro work confirmed that a few CMV-associated chains recognize CMV antigens. A later analysis found most CMV-associated TCR beta chains apparently HLA-restricted.

Participants comprised healthy donors of bone marrow. From germline, CDR1 is SEHNR and CDR2 FQNEAQ (reference sequence). The CDR3 is made up of 15 amino acids. V trimming: 8 bases; J trimming: 3 bases; junction bases outside the gene matches: 10. The gene calls are TRBV7-9 and TRBJ1-3; TRBD1 matches at 7 bases. The sequencing sample was made of PBMCs. The receptor comes from a man younger than 30 in good health and CMV-seropositive. In DNA, the CDR3 is TGTGCCAGCCGCCCCTCAGGGGGAAATGGAAACACCATATATTTT. Residues: CASRPSGGNGNTIYF.